Reported below is one TCR beta chain. Its antigen is still unknown. V was pared by 2 bases and J by 0 bases, with 16 bases between. The CDR3 length is 17 residues. Germline CDR1 ENHRY, CDR2 SYGVKD. The protocol was immunoSEQ multiplex PCR, while the TCRdb copy is restricted to in-frame clones and leaves out a portion. The data contain 53,000 or so clones, about 86% of them singletons. These data belong to a study of T cell responses to AZD1222 COVID-19 vaccine. Investigators merged groups given second doses at roughly 4 or roughly 12 weeks. Study-wide findings and caveats: Spike-specific TCR breadth and depth were elevated following two AZD1222 doses. In a largely white British group with more females than males, clonal diversity was possibly underestimated. Recipients of AZD1222 seropositive at baseline numbered only six or seven.

The sample here was peripheral blood, taken 28 days after the second AZD1222 dose. The TCR sequence derives from an adult who received the AZD1222 COVID-19 vaccine. The rearrangement uses TRBV10-3 and TRBJ1-1; D is unresolved. The DNA for the CDR3 is TGTGCCATCAGTGAGGTCTATCCCCTATTGGTGAACACTGAAGCTTTCTTT. Amino acids: CAISEVYPLLVNTEAFF.